These 26 T cell receptor beta chains came from one sample sequenced in a study of T cells in Graves' hyperthyroidism and ophthalmopathy (dated by TCRdb to 2018 to 2020). The method behind the library was multiplex PCR. The run used an Illumina HiSeq 2000. TCR beta CDR3 regions were amplified from RNA transcripts. The first round of RT-PCR for the TCR CDR3 was performed with the HTBI primer set and the Qiagen OneStep RT-PCR kit. In-frame beta chains were kept once TCRdb had trimmed the public reads at Q25 with fastp and called clones with MiXCR. Under each unique CDR3 protein, matching rows form one entry showing the most common genes and DNA. For this sample the table gives approximately 640,000 distinct CDR3 sequences, of which roughly 45% were detected only once. 6.5% to 9% of the sample is held by the ten biggest clonotypes. Sequencing was performed on peripheral blood or thyroid tissue (not recorded which). These receptors were obtained from an adult man with Graves' disease, either hyperthyroidism or ophthalmopathy (not recorded which).

As for this clonotype: At one end the junction does not follow the germline gene, possibly because of a read error. The CDR3 bases are TGTGCCAGCAGCACTGGAAGCGGGAGGGCCCACGTCCTGACTTTC. Residues: CASSTGSGRAHVLTF. The chain employs TRBV7-2 and TRBJ2-6; 10 bases fit TRBD2. CDR3 length: 15 residues. Germline CDR1 and CDR2: SGHTA and FQGNSA.

This clonotype has more than one count but fewer than ten. V is TRBV9 and J is TRBJ2-5; D not certain. V gave up 3 bases and J gave up 3 bases, with 6 bases separating them. Germline CDR1 reads SGDLS; CDR2 reads YYNGEE. The CDR3 is made up of 12 amino acids. CDR3 in amino acids: CASSAGEETQYF. The CDR3 region has the DNA TGTGCCAGCAGCGCCGGTGAAGAGACCCAGTACTTC.

This clonotype was picked up many times. The chain has TRBV25-1 and TRBJ1-2; D might be TRBD1 (5 bases). The V gene's germline CDR1 is MGHDK and CDR2 SYGVNS. The CDR3 has 13 amino acids. With 0 bases removed from V and 8 bases from J, the gap between germline ends came to 10 bases. CDR3 protein: CASSEYPGAGYTF. CDR3 coding DNA: TGTGCCAGCAGTGAATATCCCGGGGCCGGCTACACCTTC.

This chain links TRBV7-8 with TRBJ1-2; D is undetermined. CDR1 is SGHVS and CDR2 is FQNEAQ in the germline V gene. CDR3 length: 16 residues. Trimming shortened V by 5 bases and J by 5 bases, and 21 bases separated the two germline ends. CDR3 bases: TGTGCCAGCAGCCAAGATGTAAACTCCTTTTCTTATGGCTACACCTTC. As protein: CASSQDVNSFSYGYTF. Full variable domain (rest looked up from reference TRBV7-8 and TRBJ1-2): GAGVSQSPRYKVAKRGQDVALRCDPISGHVSLFWYQQALGQGPEFLTYFQNEAQLDKSGLPSDRFFAERPEGSVSTLKIQRTQQEDSAVYLCASSQDVNSFSYGYTFGSGTRLTVV.

Only a few counts were recorded for this clonotype. The chain couples TRBV7-2 to TRBJ1-5; TRBD1 matches at 10 bases. The V gene end was trimmed by 4 bases and the J gene end by 3 bases; junction bases not matched to a gene: 9. Germline V lookup: CDR1 SGHTA, CDR2 FQGNSA. This CDR3 is 17 amino acids long. CDR3 protein: CASSSHPGQGYNQPQHF. The CDR3 DNA sequence: TGTGCCAGCAGCTCCCACCCGGGACAGGGGTACAATCAGCCCCAGCATTTT.

CDR3 sequence: CASSLSDGSNQPQHF. In nucleotides, the CDR3 is TGTGCCAGCAGTTTATCTGACGGCAGCAATCAGCCCCAGCATTTT. The V and J genes are TRBV2 and TRBJ1-5; D call uncertain. Germline-derived CDR1 and CDR2 are SNHLY and FYNNEI. The CDR3 totals 15 residues. The germline V and J ends were trimmed by 5 bases and 1 base, with 12 bases remaining between them.

This clonotype was detected many times. J is TRBJ2-5 and V is TRBV7-8; TRBD1 matches 9 bases. CDR1 and CDR2 from the germline V gene are SGHVS and FQNEAQ. The CDR3 spans 13 residues. J was trimmed by 7 bases and V by 5 bases; bases with no gene match: 5. This CDR3 is CASSGTGSGTQYF. In DNA form, the CDR3 reads TGTGCCAGCAGCGGGACAGGGTCCGGGACCCAGTACTTC. The full variable domain, with the rest looked up from reference TRBV7-8 and TRBJ2-5, is GAGVSQSPRYKVAKRGQDVALRCDPISGHVSLFWYQQALGQGPEFLTYFQNEAQLDKSGLPSDRFFAERPEGSVSTLKIQRTQQEDSAVYLCASSGTGSGTQYFGPGTRLLVL.

This clonotype was seen at least ten times. The chain uses TRBV7-9 and TRBJ1-1; possible D gene TRBD1, 6 bases. CDR1 and CDR2 (germline): SEHNR, FQNEAQ (reference sequence). The CDR3 runs to 15 residues. V lost 1 base and J 1 base, leaving 10 bases between the germline ends. This CDR3 reads CASSLGAGANTEAFF. The CDR3 coding sequence is TGTGCCAGCAGCTTAGGTGCAGGGGCGAACACTGAAGCTTTCTTT.

This clonotype was observed at least ten times. The CDR3: CASRFGTGNEQYF. As DNA, the CDR3 is TGTGCCAGCAGATTCGGGACAGGGAACGAGCAGTACTTC. The chain carries TRBV2 and TRBJ2-7; the match to TRBD1 covers 9 bases. This CDR3 region has 13 residues. Germline V gives CDR1 SNHLY, CDR2 FYNNEI. V shed 6 bases and J 5 bases; nucleotides not matched to a gene: 5.

This chain links TRBV2 with TRBJ1-4; TRBD1 might be the D (5 bases). Germline V gene data show CDR1 as SNHLY and CDR2 as FYNNEI. V gave up 8 bases and J gave up 6 bases, with 16 bases separating them. The CDR3 is 14 amino acids. CDR3 DNA sequence: TGTGCCAGCTCACCACGGGGCGGGGATGAAAAACTGTTTTTT. This translates into CASSPRGGDEKLFF.

This chain joins TRBV20-1 and TRBJ1-2; D uncertain. The germline V gene encodes CDR1 DFQATT and CDR2 SNEGSKA (reference sequence). The CDR3 contains 8 residues. The CDR3 nucleotides are TGCAGGCCCCTTGGCTACACCTTC. It translates to CRPLGYTF.

This clonotype came up once. This CDR3 reads CSVAGLGADYGYTF. CDR3 sequence (DNA): TGCAGCGTGGCGGGACTGGGGGCGGACTATGGCTACACCTTC. This chain connects TRBV29-1 to TRBJ1-2; tentatively, D is TRBD1 (6 bases). Trimming left V 6 bases short and J 3 bases short, with 17 bases between. Germline lookup yields CDR1 SQVTM and CDR2 ANQGSEA. This CDR3 has 14 amino acids. The full variable domain, its missing parts supplied by reference TRBV29-1 and TRBJ1-2, is SAVISQKPSRDICQRGTSLTIQCQVDSQVTMMFWYRQQPGQSLTLIATANQGSEATYESGFVIDKFPISRPNLTFSTLTVSNMSPEDSSIYLCSVAGLGADYGYTFGSGTRLTVV.

Regarding this clonotype: A much larger clone is a single base away; this may be a read error. The V gene is TRBV7-3, the J gene TRBJ2-7, with 7 bases matching TRBD1. This CDR3 has 13 residues. The germline V gene encodes CDR1 SGHTA and CDR2 FQGTGA. CDR3 coding DNA: TGTGCCAGCAGCCCCGAGGGGACAGACGAGCGGTACTTC. This gives the protein CASSPEGTDERYF.

With respect to this clonotype: Since no conserved phenylalanine or tryptophan closes the CDR3, a read error is the likely cause. The DNA is left out, because the CDR3 cannot be placed on it with certainty; the CDR3 is given as TCRdb lists it. This chain links TRBV12-3 or TRBV12-4 with TRBJ1-1; the table's D gene call, TRBD1, was not cross checked with the DNA. 12 amino acids form the CDR3, both terminal residues included. This CDR3 is CASSFPGTAVYL.

A word on this clonotype: The limits of the CDR3 on the DNA are not certain, so only TCRdb's listed CDR3 is given. The rearrangement uses TRBV7-9 and TRBJ1-4. Germline loops: CDR1 SEHNR, CDR2 FQNEAQ (reference sequence). Counting both end residues, the CDR3 totals 20 amino acids. CDR3 residues: CASSFYICSARHATNEKLFF.

The CDR3 coding sequence is TGTGCTAGGACAGGGTATGGCTACACCTTC. As protein: CARTGYGYTF. V gene TRBV6-1 combines with J gene TRBJ1-2, with 8 bases lining up with TRBD1. In germline, CDR1 is MNHNS, CDR2 SASEGT. This CDR3 is 10 amino acids long.

A note on this clonotype: It may be a read error: a sequence one base away is much more abundant. The gene calls are TRBV15 and TRBJ1-2, with a tentative D call TRBD1 (5 bases). Germline V gene sequence: CDR1 LNHNV, CDR2 YYDKDF (reference sequence). The CDR3 runs to 17 residues. The CDR3 sequence is CAASRDRSRGDGYGYTF. CDR3 nucleotide sequence: TGTGCCGCCAGCAGAGATAGGTCCAGAGGGGATGGCTATGGCTACACCTTC.

Details on this clonotype: One junction end disagrees with the germline gene, perhaps due to a read error. This chain uses TRBV14 with TRBJ1-1, with D perhaps matching TRBD1 (6 bases). The CDR3 length is 15 residues. In germline, CDR1 is SGHDN, CDR2 FVKESK. The CDR3 DNA reads TGTGCCAGCGGCCAAGGTATGGGGGGCAGCACTGAAGCTTTCTTT. Amino acids: CASGQGMGGSTEAFF.

This clonotype was seen ten or more times. The V and J genes are TRBV6-6 and TRBJ1-1; D unclear. Germline V gene lookup returns CDR1 MNHNY and CDR2 SVGAGI (reference sequence). CDR3 length: 14 amino acids. Trimming took 0 bases from V and 1 from J, leaving 6 bases between them. The CDR3 loop is CASSYSGGNTEAFF. CDR3 in DNA: TGTGCCAGCAGTTACTCTGGAGGGAACACTGAAGCTTTCTTT.

This clonotype was counted many times. V usage is TRBV10-3 and J usage is TRBJ2-5; 7 bases align to TRBD1. Germline values: CDR1 ENHRY, CDR2 SYGVKD. This CDR3 region has 15 residues. J gave up 2 bases and V 2 bases, and 5 bases lay outside the gene matches. Here the CDR3 DNA reads TGTGCCATCAGTGAGCCCCGACAGGGTCAAGAGACCCAGTACTTC. As protein: CAISEPRQGQETQYF.

A few counts support this clonotype. The V and J genes are TRBV20-1 and TRBJ1-5, with TRBD1 matching over 9 bases. Germline loops: CDR1 DFQATT, CDR2 SNEGSKA (reference sequence). The CDR3 length is 15 residues. Germline trimming cut 3 bases from V and 4 bases from J; bases unmatched to any gene: 7. The CDR3 bases are TGCAGTGCTAGTGGGACAGGGCTTGGTAATCAGCCCCAGCATTTT. Protein: CSASGTGLGNQPQHF.

This clonotype has only one observation. It may be a read error: a sequence one base away is much more abundant. No conserved phenylalanine or tryptophan is present at the end of the CDR3, so a read error is the likely explanation. The chain has TRBV19 and TRBJ1-1; no reliable D call. Germline assignment: CDR1 LNHDA and CDR2 SQIVND (reference sequence). V lost 7 bases and J lost 4, with 13 bases in between. The CDR3 is made up of 13 amino acids. CDR3 residues: CASTWYVGTEAFL. The CDR3 DNA is TGTGCCAGTACATGGTACGTGGGCACTGAAGCTTTCCTT.

The rearrangement uses TRBV2 and TRBJ2-7; TRBD1 aligns across 11 bases. Germline V gene data show CDR1 as SNHLY and CDR2 as FYNNEI. Trimming at V came to 6 bases and at J to 3 bases, leaving 4 bases not matched to a gene. The CDR3 has 14 residues. The CDR3 DNA sequence: TGTGCCAGCAGGGGGGACAGGGGGATCTACGAGCAGTACTTC. This codes for CASRGDRGIYEQYF.

This rearrangement joins TRBV7-9 to TRBJ2-7; TRBD1 matches 8 bases. The CDR3 is 15 residues long. Germline CDR1 reads SEHNR; CDR2 reads FQNEAQ (reference sequence). V lost 5 bases, J lost 5 bases, and 11 bases stayed unmatched. The CDR3 reads CASSVPGQGWNEQYF. The CDR3 region has the DNA TGTGCCAGCAGCGTCCCCGGACAGGGTTGGAACGAGCAGTACTTC.

This clonotype was seen at least ten times. V is TRBV15 and J is TRBJ1-5, with D perhaps matching TRBD1 (6 bases). Germline CDR1 reads LNHNV; CDR2 reads YYDKDF (reference sequence). The CDR3 sequence is 14 residues long. Trimming removed 5 bases at V and 3 bases at J, with 11 bases between. Written as DNA, the CDR3 is TGTGCCACCAGCCACAGGGACCTCAATCAGCCCCAGCATTTT. This translates into CATSHRDLNQPQHF.

This clonotype came up many times. DNA for the CDR3: TGTGCCAGCAGTTCTCTAGCGGGCTCCTACGAGCAGTACTTC. This sequence encodes CASSSLAGSYEQYF. J is TRBJ2-7 and V is TRBV12-3 or TRBV12-4; 8 bases fit TRBD2. J gave up 0 bases and V 4 bases, and 2 bases lay outside the gene matches. The CDR3 covers 14 residues.